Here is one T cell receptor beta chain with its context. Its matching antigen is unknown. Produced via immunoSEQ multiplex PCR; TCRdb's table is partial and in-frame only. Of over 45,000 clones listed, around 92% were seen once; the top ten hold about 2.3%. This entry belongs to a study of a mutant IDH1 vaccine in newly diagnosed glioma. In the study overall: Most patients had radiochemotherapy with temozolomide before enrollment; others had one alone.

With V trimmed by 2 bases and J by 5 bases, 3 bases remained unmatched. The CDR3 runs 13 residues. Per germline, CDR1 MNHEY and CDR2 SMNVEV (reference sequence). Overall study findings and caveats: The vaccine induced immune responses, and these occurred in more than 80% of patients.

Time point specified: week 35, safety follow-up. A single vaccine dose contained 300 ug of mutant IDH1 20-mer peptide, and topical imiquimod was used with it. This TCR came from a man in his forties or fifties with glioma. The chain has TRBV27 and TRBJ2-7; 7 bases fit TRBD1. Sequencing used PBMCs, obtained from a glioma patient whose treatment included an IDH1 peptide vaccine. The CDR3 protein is CASSLSRGNEQYF. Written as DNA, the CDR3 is TGTGCCAGCAGTTTAAGCAGGGGGAACGAGCAGTACTTC.